This T cell receptor (beta chain) was sequenced for a study of cytomegalovirus exposure and HLA in healthy donors. PCR used 60 Vbeta primers and 13 Jbeta primers. Assay used: immunoSEQ multiplex PCR; TCRdb lists only in-frame clones, some missing. The sample consists of 200,000 to 250,000 clones, 85% of them appearing once. The CDR3 length is 19 residues. CDR1 KGHSH and CDR2 LQKENI come from the germline V gene. The trim removed 3 bases at V and 0 bases at J, leaving 10 bases unmatched. J is TRBJ2-4 and V is TRBV18; 11 bases align to TRBD2. The sequenced material came from PBMCs. The TCR originated in a human donor in good health. The CDR3 region has the DNA TGTGCCAGCTCACCGCCACTAGCGGGAGTGGGACTAGCCAAAAACATTCAGTACTTC. Protein sequence: CASSPPLAGVGLAKNIQYF. The variable domain in full, with the rest retrieved from reference TRBV18 and TRBJ2-4, is NAGVMQNPRHLVRRRGQEARLRCSPMKGHSHVYWYRQLPEEGLKFMVYLQKENIIDESGMPKERFSAEFPKEGPSILRIQQVVRGDSAAYFCASSPPLAGVGLAKNIQYFGAGTRLSVL.